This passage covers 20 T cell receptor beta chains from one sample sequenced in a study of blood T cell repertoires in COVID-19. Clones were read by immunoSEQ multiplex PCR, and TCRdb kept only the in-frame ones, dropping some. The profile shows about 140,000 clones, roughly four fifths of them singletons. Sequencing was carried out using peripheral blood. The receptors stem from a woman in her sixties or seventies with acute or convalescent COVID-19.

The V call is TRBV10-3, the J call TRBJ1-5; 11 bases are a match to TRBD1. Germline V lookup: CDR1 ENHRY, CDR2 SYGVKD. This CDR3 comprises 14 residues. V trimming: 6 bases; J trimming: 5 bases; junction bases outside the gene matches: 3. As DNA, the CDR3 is TGTGCCATCAGCGGGACAGGGGGATATCAGCCCCAGCATTTT. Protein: CAISGTGGYQPQHF.

CDR3 sequence reads: CASSRLGQGAAISEKLFF. The CDR3 DNA reads TGTGCCAGCAGCAGATTAGGACAGGGGGCGGCCATTTCTGAAAAACTGTTTTTT. This chain connects TRBV5-7 to TRBJ1-4; 11 bases agree with TRBD1. TRBV5-7 qualifies as an ORF whose function is uncertain. J gave up 7 bases and V 4 bases, and 15 bases lay outside the gene matches. This CDR3 region has 18 residues.

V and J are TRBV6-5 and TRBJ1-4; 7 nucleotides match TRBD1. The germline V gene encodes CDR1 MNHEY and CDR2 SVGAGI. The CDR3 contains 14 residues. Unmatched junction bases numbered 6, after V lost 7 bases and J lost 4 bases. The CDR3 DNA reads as TGTGCCAGCACCCGGTCAGGGGGTAATGAAAAACTGTTTTTT. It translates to CASTRSGGNEKLFF.

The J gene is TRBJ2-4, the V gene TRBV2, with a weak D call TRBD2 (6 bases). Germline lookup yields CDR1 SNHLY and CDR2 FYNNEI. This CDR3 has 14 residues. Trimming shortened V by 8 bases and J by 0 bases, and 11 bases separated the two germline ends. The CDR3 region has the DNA TGTGCCAGCGGGCAGGGACTAGCCAAAAACATTCAGTACTTC. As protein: CASGQGLAKNIQYF. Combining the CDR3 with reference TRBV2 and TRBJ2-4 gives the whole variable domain EPEVTQTPSHQVTQMGQEVILRCVPISNHLYFYWYRQILGQKVEFLVSFYNNEISEKSEIFDDQFSVERPDGSNFTLKIRSTKLEDSAMYFCASGQGLAKNIQYFGAGTRLSVL.

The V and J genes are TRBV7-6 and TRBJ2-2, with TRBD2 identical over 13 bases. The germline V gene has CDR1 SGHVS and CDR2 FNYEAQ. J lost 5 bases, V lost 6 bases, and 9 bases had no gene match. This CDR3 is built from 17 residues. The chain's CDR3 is CASRDIGTSGITGELFF. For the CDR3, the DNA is TGTGCCAGCAGAGACATCGGGACTAGCGGGATTACCGGGGAGCTGTTTTTT.

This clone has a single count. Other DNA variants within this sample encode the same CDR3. CDR3 DNA sequence: TGTGCCAGCAGCTTAGGTGCGGGAGGGATTACAGATACGCAGTATTTT. Translated, it gives CASSLGAGGITDTQYF. V and J are TRBV7-2 and TRBJ2-3, with 9 bases that match TRBD2. Trimming at V came to 1 base and at J to 3 bases, leaving 5 bases not matched to a gene. The V gene's germline CDR1 is SGHTA and CDR2 FQGNSA. This CDR3 contains 16 residues.

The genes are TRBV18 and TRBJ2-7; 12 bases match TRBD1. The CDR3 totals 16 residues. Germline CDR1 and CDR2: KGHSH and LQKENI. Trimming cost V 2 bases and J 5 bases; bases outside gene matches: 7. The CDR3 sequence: CASSPKGTGGLDEQYF. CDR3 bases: TGTGCCAGCTCACCAAAGGGGACAGGGGGCTTGGACGAGCAGTACTTC. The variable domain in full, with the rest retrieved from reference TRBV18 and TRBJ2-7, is NAGVMQNPRHLVRRRGQEARLRCSPMKGHSHVYWYRQLPEEGLKFMVYLQKENIIDESGMPKERFSAEFPKEGPSILRIQQVVRGDSAAYFCASSPKGTGGLDEQYFGPGTRLTVT.

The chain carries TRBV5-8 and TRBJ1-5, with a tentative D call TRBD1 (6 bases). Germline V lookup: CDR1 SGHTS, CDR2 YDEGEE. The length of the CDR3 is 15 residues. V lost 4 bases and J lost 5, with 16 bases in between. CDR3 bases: TGTGCCAGCAGCCGGGGTGGGGGCAGGGATCAGCCCCAGCATTTT. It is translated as CASSRGGGRDQPQHF.

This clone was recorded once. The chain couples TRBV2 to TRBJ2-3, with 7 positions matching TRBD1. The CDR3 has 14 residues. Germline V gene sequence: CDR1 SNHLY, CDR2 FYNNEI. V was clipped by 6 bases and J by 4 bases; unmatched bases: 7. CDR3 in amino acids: CASRQGMGADTQYF. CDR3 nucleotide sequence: TGTGCCAGCAGACAGGGGATGGGCGCAGATACGCAGTATTTT.

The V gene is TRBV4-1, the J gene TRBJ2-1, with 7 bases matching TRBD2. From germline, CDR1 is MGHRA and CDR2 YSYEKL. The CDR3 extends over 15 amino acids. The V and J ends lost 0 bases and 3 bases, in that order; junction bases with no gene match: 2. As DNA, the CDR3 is TGCGCCAGCAGCCAAGATCGGACTAGCTACAATGAGCAGTTCTTC. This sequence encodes CASSQDRTSYNEQFF.

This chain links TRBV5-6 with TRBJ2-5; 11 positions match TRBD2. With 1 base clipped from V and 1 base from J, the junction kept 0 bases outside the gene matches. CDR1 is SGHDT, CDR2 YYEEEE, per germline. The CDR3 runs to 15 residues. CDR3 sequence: CASSLTSGSQETQYF. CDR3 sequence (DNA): TGTGCCAGCAGCTTGACTAGCGGGAGCCAAGAGACCCAGTACTTC. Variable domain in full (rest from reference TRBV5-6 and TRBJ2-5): DAGVTQSPTHLIKTRGQQVTLRCSPKSGHDTVSWYQQALGQGPQFIFQYYEEEERQRGNFPDRFSGHQFPNYSSELNVNALLLGDSALYLCASSLTSGSQETQYFGPGTRLLVL.

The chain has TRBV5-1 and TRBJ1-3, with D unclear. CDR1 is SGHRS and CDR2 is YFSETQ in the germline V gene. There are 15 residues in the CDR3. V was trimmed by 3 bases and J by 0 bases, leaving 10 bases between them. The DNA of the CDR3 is TGCGCCAGCAGCTCCAGTGACATCTCTGGAAACACCATATATTTT. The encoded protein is CASSSSDISGNTIYF.

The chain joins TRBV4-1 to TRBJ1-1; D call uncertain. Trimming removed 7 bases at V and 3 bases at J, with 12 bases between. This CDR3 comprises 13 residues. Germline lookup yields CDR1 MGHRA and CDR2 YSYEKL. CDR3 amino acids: CASKAQRDTEAFF. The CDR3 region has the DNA TGCGCCAGCAAGGCACAGCGGGACACTGAAGCTTTCTTT.

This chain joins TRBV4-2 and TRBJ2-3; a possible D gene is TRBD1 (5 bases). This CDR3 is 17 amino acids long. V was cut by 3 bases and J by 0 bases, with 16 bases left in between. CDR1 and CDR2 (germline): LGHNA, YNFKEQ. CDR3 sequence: CASSHSRGTTSTDTQYF. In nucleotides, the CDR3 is TGTGCCAGCAGCCATTCAAGGGGTACAACTAGCACAGATACGCAGTATTTT.

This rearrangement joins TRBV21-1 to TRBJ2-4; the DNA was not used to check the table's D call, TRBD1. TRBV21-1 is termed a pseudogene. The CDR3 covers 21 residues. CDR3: CASSSEGMGQGTDKAKNIQYF. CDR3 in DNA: TGTGCCAGCAGCTCTGAAGGTATGGGACAGGGGACTGATAAAGCCAAAAACATTCAGTACTTC.

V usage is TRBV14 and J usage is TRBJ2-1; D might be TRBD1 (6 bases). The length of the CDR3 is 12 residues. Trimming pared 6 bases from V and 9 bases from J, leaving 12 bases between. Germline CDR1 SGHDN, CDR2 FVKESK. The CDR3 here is CASRPGVGEQFF. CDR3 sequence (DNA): TGTGCCAGCAGGCCAGGGGTCGGTGAGCAGTTCTTC.

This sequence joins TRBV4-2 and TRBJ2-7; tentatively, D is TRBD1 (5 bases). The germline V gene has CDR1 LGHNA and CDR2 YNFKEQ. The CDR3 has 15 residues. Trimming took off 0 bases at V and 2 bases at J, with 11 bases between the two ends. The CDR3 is CASSQDIRETYEQYF. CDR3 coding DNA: TGTGCCAGCAGCCAAGATATCAGGGAAACCTACGAGCAGTACTTC.

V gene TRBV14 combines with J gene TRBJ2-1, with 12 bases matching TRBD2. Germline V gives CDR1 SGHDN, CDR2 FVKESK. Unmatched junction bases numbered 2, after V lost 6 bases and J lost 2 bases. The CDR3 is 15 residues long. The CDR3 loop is CASRRTSGTYNEQFF. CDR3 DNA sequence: TGTGCCAGCAGGCGGACTAGCGGGACCTACAATGAGCAGTTCTTC.

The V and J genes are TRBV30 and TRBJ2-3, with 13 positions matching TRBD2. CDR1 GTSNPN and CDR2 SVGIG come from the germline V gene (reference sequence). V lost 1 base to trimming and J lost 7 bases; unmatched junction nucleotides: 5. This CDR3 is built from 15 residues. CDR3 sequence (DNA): TGTGCCTGGAGTGCAACTAGCGGGAGGGGTTATACGCAGTATTTT. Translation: CAWSATSGRGYTQYF.

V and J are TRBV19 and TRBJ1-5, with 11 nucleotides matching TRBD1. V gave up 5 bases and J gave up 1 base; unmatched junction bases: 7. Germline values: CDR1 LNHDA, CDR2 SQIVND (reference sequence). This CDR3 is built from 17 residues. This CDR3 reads CASSPRTGGTSNQPQHF. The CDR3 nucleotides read TGTGCCAGTAGTCCGAGGACAGGGGGCACGAGCAATCAGCCCCAGCATTTT.